The TCR beta chain under discussion was sequenced for a study of blood T cells in healthy people across ages. Looked up from germline, CDR1 is SGHAT and CDR2 is FQNNGV. The length of the CDR3 is 15 residues. Findings and caveats of the study: TCR beta diversity per million T cells fell roughly linearly with age. Among long-lived donors, naive CD4+ cells were more numerous and diversity higher than in aged donors.

The use of a sample-barcoded 5' primer and a J-beta primer mix characterized a second PCR of roughly 7 to 12 cycles. Template switching added a 12-random-nucleotide identifier to every cDNA molecule. Every sample produced at least 2.5 million CDR3-containing paired-end reads. MiXCR, run by TCRdb on the 5' RACE reads, gives a single entry per CDR3 protein. The repertoire holds 920,000 or so distinct CDR3 sequences, 45% seen once, with about 20% in the top ten. A word on this clonotype: Its specificity is unknown. At one end the junction does not follow the germline gene, possibly because of a read error.

Sample: blood. The chain employs TRBV11-2 and TRBJ2-7; 13 bases align to TRBD2. The TCR originated in a woman in her sixties in good health. The CDR3 here is CANSLGLAGPYEQYF. The DNA of the CDR3 is TGTGCCAACAGCTTGGGACTAGCGGGACCCTACGAGCAGTACTTC.